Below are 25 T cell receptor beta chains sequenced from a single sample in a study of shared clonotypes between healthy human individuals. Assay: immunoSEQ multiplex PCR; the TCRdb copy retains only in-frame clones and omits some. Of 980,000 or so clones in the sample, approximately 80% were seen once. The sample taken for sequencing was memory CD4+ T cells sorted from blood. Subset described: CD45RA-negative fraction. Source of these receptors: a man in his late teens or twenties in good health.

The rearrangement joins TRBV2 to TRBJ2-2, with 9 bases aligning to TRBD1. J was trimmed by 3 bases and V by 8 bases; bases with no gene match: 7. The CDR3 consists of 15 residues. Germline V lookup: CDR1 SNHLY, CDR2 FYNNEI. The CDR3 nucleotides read TGTGCCAGCGGCGGGACAGGGCGGGACACCGGGGAGCTGTTTTTT. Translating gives CASGGTGRDTGELFF.

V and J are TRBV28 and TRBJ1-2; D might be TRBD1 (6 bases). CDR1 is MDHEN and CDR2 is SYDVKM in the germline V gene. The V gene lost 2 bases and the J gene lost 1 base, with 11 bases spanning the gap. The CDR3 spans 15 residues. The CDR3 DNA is TGTGCCAGCAGTTTACCAGACAGGTATAACTATGGCTACACCTTC. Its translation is CASSLPDRYNYGYTF.

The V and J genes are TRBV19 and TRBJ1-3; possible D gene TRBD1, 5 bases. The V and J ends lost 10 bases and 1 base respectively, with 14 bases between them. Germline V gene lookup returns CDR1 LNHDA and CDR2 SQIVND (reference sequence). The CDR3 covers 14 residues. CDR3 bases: TGTGCCACCACGATGGGGCCGTCTGGAAACACCATATATTTT. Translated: CATTMGPSGNTIYF.

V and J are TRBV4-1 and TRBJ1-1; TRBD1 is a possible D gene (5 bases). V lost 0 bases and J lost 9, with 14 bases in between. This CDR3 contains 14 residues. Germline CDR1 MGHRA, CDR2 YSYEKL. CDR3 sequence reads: CASSQDQGIVQAFF. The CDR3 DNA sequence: TGCGCCAGCAGCCAAGACCAGGGAATTGTGCAAGCTTTCTTT.

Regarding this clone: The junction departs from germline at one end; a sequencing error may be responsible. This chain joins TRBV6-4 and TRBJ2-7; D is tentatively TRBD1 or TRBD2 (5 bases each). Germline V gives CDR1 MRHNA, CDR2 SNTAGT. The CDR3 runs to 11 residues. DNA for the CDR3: TGTGCCAGCAGATTCCAGAGAACCGGGGCGTTC. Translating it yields CASRFQRTGAF.

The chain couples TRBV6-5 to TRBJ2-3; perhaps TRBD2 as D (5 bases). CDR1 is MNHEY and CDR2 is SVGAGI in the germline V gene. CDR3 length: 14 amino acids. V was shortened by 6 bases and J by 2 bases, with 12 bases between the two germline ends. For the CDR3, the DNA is TGTGCCAGCAGAAGAGGGTTTCTCACAGATACGCAGTATTTT. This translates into CASRRGFLTDTQYF.

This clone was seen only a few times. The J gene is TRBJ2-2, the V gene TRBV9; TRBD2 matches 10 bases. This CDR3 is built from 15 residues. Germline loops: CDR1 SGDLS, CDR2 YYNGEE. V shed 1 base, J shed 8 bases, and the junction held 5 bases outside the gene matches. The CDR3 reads CASSVSGGAAGELFF. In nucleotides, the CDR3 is TGTGCCAGCAGCGTAAGCGGGGGGGCTGCTGGGGAGCTGTTTTTT.

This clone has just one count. The DNA of the CDR3 is TGTGCCAGCAGCCGAACACAGGGGGCTTCACCCCTCCACTTT. Protein product: CASSRTQGASPLHF. The chain combines TRBV2 with TRBJ1-6, with 9 bases aligning to TRBD1. The germline gives CDR1 SNHLY, CDR2 FYNNEI. Losses at the gene ends were 6 bases for V and 9 bases for J; bases not matched to a gene: 6. The CDR3 spans 14 residues.

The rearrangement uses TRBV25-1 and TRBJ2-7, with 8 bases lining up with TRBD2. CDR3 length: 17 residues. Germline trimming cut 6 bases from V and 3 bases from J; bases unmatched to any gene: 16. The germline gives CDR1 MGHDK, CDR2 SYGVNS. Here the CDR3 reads CASRASGAGGVIYEQYF. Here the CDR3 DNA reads TGTGCCAGCAGGGCGAGCGGGGCGGGAGGTGTCATCTACGAGCAGTACTTC.

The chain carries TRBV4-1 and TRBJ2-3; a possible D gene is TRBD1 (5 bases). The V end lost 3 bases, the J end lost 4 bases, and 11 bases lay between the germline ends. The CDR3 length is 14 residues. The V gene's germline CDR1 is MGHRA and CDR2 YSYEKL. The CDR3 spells CASSQDIRADTQYF. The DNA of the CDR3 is TGCGCCAGCAGCCAGGACATCAGGGCAGATACGCAGTATTTT.

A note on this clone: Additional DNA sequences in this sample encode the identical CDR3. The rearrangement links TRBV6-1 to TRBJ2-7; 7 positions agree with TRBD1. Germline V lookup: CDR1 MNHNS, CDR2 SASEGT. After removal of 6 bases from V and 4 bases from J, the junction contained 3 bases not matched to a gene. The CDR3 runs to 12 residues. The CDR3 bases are TGTGCCAGCAGCCGACAGGGTTACGAGCAGTACTTC. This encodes CASSRQGYEQYF.

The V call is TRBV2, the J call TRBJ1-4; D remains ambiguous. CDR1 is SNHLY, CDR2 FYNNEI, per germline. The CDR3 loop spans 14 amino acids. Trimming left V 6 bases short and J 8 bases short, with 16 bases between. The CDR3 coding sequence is TGTGCCAGCAGCGAGTTACAAGGAGGGGAAAAACTGTTTTTT. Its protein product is CASSELQGGEKLFF.

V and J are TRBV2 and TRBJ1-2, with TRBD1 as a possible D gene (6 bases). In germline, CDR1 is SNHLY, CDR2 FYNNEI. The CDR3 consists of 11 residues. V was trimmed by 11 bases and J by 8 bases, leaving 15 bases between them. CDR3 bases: TGTGCCCAGGGGCAGGGAGAGGGCTACACCTTC. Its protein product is CAQGQGEGYTF.

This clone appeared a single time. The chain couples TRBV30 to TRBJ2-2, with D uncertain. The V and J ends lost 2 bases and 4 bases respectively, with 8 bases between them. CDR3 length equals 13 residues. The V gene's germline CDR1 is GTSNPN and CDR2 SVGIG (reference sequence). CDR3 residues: CAWSQTVTGELFF. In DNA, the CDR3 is TGTGCCTGGAGTCAGACTGTCACCGGGGAGCTGTTTTTT. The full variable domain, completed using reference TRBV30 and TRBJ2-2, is SQTIHQWPATLVQPVGSPLSLECTVEGTSNPNLYWYRQAAGRGLQLLFYSVGIGQISSEVPQNLSASRPQDRQFILSSKKLLLSDSGFYLCAWSQTVTGELFFGEGSRLTVL.

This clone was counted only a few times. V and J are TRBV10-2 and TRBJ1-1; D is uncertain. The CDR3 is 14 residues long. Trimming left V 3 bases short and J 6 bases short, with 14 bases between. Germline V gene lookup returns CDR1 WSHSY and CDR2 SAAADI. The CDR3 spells CASSEGTASPEAFF. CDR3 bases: TGCGCCAGCAGTGAAGGAACCGCCTCCCCTGAAGCTTTCTTT.

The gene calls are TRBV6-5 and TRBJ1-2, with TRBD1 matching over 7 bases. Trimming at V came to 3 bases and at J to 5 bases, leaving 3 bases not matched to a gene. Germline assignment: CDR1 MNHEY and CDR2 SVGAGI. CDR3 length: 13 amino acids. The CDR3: CASSYSGQYGYTF. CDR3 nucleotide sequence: TGTGCCAGCAGTTATTCGGGACAGTATGGCTACACCTTC.

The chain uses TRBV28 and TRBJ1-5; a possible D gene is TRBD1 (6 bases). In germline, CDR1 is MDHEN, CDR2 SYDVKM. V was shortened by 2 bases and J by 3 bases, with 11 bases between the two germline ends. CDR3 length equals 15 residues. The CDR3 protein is CASSLIQGFNQPQHF. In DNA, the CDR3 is TGTGCCAGCAGTTTAATACAGGGATTCAATCAGCCCCAGCATTTT. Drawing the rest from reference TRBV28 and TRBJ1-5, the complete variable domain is DVKVTQSSRYLVKRTGEKVFLECVQDMDHENMFWYRQDPGLGLRLIYFSYDVKMKEKGDIPEGYSVSREKKERFSLILESASTNQTSMYLCASSLIQGFNQPQHFGDGTRLSIL.

The chain's CDR3 is CASSLTGTKSTDTQYF. The CDR3 DNA is TGTGCCAGCAGCCTAACTGGGACCAAGAGCACAGATACGCAGTATTTT. The chain has TRBV5-8 and TRBJ2-3; the D gene could be TRBD1 or TRBD2 (5 bases each). V was trimmed by 4 bases and J by 0 bases, leaving 15 bases between them. The germline V gene encodes CDR1 SGHTS and CDR2 YDEGEE. The CDR3 has 16 amino acids.

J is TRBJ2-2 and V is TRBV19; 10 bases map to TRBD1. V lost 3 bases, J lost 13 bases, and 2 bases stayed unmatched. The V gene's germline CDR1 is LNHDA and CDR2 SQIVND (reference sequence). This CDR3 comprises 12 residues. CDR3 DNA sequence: TGTGCCAGTAGTATCGACAGGGGGCGGCTGTTTTTT. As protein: CASSIDRGRLFF.

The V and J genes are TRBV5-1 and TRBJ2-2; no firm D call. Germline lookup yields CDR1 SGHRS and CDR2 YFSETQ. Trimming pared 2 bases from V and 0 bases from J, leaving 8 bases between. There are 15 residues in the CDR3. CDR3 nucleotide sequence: TGCGCCAGCAGCTTCGACTCCCCGAACACCGGGGAGCTGTTTTTT. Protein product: CASSFDSPNTGELFF.

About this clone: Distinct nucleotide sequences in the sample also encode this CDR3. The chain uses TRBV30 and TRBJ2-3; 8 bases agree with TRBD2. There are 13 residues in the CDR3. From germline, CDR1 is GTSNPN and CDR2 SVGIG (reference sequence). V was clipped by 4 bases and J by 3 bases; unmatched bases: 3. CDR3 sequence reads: CAWTSGSTDTQYF. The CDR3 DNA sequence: TGTGCCTGGACTAGCGGGTCTACAGATACGCAGTATTTT.

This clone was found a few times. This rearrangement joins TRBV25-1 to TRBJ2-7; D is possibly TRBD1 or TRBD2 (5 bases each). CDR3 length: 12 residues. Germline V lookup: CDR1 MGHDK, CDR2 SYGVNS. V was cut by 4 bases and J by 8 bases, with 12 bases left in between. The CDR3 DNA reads TGTGCCAGCAGTGCCCCCGGGGCTCAGCAGTACTTC. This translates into CASSAPGAQQYF.

DNA for the CDR3: TGTGCCAGCAGTTTAGGGGCAGCATTCTATGGCTACACCTTC. Translated: CASSLGAAFYGYTF. The rearrangement joins TRBV27 to TRBJ1-2, with a possible D match to TRBD1 (5 bases). Germline V CDR1 and CDR2: MNHEY, SMNVEV (reference sequence). Trimming pared 2 bases from V and 4 bases from J, leaving 11 bases between. The CDR3 length is 14 residues.

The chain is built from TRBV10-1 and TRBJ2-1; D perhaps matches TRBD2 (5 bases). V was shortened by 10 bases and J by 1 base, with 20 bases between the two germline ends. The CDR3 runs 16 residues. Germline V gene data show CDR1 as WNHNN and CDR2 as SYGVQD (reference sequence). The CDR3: CANSRRLGGSYNEQFF. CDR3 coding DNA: TGCGCCAACAGCCGCAGGCTGGGCGGGTCCTACAATGAGCAGTTCTTC.

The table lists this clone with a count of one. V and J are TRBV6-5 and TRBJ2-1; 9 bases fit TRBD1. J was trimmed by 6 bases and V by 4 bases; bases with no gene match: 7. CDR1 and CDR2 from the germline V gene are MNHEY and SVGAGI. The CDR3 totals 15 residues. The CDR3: CASSSSGTGLNEQFF. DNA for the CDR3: TGTGCCAGCAGTTCCTCCGGGACAGGGCTCAATGAGCAGTTCTTC.